This is a list of T cell receptor beta chains from one sample in a study of T cell responses to AZD1222 COVID-19 vaccine. TCRdb keeps only in-frame clones here, not all; method: immunoSEQ multiplex PCR. The sample comprises about 95,000 clones, about 88% of which are singletons, and 3.5% to 4% rests with the top ten. The source material was peripheral blood, sampled on day 0 of AZD1222 vaccination. The receptors originated from an adult in good health. Each CDR3 is given with its conserved first and last residue. Fields, in order: D gene, V gene, J gene, clone size, CDR3 DNA, CDR3 protein. A D gene is named only where the DNA matches it firmly. The listing skips clone size in some rows; elsewhere it reads once, few, many or a size class.

D: -; V: TRBV5-1; J: TRBJ1-1; size: -; DNA: TGCGCCAGCAGCTTCCAGACAGCTAACACTGAAGCTTTCTTT; CDR3: CASSFQTANTEAFF
D: TRBD1; V: TRBV4-2; J: TRBJ1-1; size: -; DNA: TGTGCCAGCAGCCAAGAAACCACAGGGGGGAACACTGAAGCTTTCTTT; CDR3: CASSQETTGGNTEAFF
D: -; V: TRBV10-1; J: TRBJ2-7; size: once; DNA: TGCGCCACCGACAGGTCCTACGAGCAGTACTTC; CDR3: CATDRSYEQYF
D: TRBD1; V: TRBV19; J: TRBJ1-2; size: -; DNA: TGTGCCAGTACCCCACAGGGGGCGAGAGGCTACACCTTC; CDR3: CASTPQGARGYTF
D: -; V: TRBV5-1; J: TRBJ2-3; size: -; DNA: TGCGCCAGCTCCGTGGGACTCCTAAACACAGATACGCAGTATTTT; CDR3: CASSVGLLNTDTQYF
D: TRBD1; V: TRBV28; J: TRBJ2-7; size: once; DNA: TGTGCCAGCAGTCGTCCGGGACAGGGTTTTTTCTACGAGCAGTACTTC; CDR3: CASSRPGQGFFYEQYF
D: TRBD1; V: TRBV5-6; J: TRBJ1-4; size: -; DNA: TGTGCCAGCAGCTTGAAGGGGCAGGGGGGAGCAGGGAATGAAAAACTGTTTTTT; CDR3: CASSLKGQGGAGNEKLFF
D: -; V: TRBV6-2/TRBV6-3; J: TRBJ2-3; size: once; DNA: TGTGCCAGCAGTAGAGCCTTTCAGACTAGCACAGATACGCAGTATTTT; CDR3: CASSRAFQTSTDTQYF
D: TRBD1; V: TRBV28; J: TRBJ1-5; size: -; DNA: TGTGCCAGCAGTAACCCCATAGGACAGGCCTACAATCAGCCCCAGCATTTT; CDR3: CASSNPIGQAYNQPQHF
D: -; V: TRBV4-1; J: TRBJ2-7; size: -; DNA: TGCGCCAGCAGCCAAGGTAGAGTGGGGGAGGAGCAGTACTTC; CDR3: CASSQGRVGEEQYF
D: TRBD1; V: TRBV9; J: TRBJ1-4; size: -; DNA: TGTGCCAGCTCCCCAGGGGGCGCGGTCGAAAAACTGTTTTTT; CDR3: CASSPGGAVEKLFF